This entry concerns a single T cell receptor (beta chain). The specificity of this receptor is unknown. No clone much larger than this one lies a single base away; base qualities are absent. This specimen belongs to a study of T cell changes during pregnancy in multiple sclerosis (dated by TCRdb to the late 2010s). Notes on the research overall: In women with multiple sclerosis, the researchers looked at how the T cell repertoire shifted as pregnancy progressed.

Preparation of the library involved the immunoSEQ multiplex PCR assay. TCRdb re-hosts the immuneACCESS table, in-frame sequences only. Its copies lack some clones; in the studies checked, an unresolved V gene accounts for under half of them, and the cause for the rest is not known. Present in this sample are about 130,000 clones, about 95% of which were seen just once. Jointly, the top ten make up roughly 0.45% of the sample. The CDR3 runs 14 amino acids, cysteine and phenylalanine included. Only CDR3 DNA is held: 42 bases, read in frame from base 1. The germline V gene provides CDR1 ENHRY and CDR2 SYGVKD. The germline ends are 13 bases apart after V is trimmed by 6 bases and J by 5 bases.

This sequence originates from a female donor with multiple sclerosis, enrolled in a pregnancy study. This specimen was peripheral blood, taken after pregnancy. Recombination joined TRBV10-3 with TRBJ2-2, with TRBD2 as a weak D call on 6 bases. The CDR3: CAIRGLGGTGELFF. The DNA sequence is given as TGTGCCATCAGGGGACTCGGTGGAACCGGGGAGCTGTTTTTT.